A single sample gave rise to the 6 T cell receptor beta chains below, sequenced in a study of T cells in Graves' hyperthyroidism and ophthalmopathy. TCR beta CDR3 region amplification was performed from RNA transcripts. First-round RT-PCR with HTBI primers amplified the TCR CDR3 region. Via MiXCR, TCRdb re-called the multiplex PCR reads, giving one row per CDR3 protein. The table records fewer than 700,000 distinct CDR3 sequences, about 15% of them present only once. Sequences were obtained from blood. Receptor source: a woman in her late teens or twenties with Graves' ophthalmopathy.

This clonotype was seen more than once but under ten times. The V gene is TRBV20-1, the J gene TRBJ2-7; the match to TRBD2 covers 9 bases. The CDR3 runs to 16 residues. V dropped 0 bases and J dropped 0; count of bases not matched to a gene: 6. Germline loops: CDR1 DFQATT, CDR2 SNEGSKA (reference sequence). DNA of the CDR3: TGCAGTGCTAGAGATTGGCGGGGGGGCCCCTCCTACGAGCAGTACTTC. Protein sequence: CSARDWRGGPSYEQYF.

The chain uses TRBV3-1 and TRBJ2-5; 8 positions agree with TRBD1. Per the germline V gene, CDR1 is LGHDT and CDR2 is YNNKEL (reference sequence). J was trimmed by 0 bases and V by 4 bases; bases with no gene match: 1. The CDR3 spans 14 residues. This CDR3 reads CASSPGQDQETQYF. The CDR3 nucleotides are TGTGCCAGCAGCCCGGGACAGGACCAAGAGACCCAGTACTTC.

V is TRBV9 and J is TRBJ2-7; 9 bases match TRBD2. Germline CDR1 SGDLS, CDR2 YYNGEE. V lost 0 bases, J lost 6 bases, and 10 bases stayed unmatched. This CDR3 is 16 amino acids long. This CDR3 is CASSVVGGRALGEQYF. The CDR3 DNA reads TGTGCCAGCAGCGTAGTTGGCGGGAGGGCCTTAGGCGAGCAGTACTTC.

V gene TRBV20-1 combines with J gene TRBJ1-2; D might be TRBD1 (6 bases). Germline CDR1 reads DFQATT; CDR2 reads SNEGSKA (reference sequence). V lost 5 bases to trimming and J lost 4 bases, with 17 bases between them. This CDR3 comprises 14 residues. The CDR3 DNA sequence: TGCAGTGCTCTAACAGGGAAAACTCTCTATGGCTACACCTTC. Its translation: CSALTGKTLYGYTF.

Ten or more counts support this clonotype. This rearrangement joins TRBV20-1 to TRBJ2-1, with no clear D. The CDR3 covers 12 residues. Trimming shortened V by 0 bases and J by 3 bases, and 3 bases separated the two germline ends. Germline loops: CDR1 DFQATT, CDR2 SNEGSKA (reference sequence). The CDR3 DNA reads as TGCAGTGCTAGAGATTTCTACAATGAGCAGTTCTTC. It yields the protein CSARDFYNEQFF.

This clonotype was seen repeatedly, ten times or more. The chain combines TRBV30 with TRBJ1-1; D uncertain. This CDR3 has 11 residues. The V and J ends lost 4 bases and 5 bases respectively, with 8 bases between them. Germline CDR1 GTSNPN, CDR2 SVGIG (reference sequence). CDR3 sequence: CAWTLRTEAFF. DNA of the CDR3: TGTGCCTGGACTCTAAGGACTGAAGCTTTCTTT. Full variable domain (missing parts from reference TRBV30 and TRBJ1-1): SQTIHQWPATLVQPVGSPLSLECTVEGTSNPNLYWYRQAAGRGLQLLFYSVGIGQISSEVPQNLSASRPQDRQFILSSKKLLLSDSGFYLCAWTLRTEAFFGQGTRLTVV.